This TCR beta chain was sequenced in a study of identical twins. Among all donors, each was a healthy Caucasian. TCRdb ran MiXCR on the 5' RACE reads and lists one entry per CDR3 protein. The repertoire includes about 530,000 distinct CDR3 sequences, about a fifth of them detected once, and roughly 0.5% sits in the top ten. Germline CDR1 reads LNHNV; CDR2 reads YYDKDF (reference sequence). V gave up 0 bases and J gave up 3 bases; unmatched junction bases: 4. This CDR3 region has 18 residues. This clonotype is a singleton in its sample. Its antigen remains unknown. Study-wide results and caveats: Recombination models fit unrelated individuals' TCR alpha sharing but underestimated twins'. Within cord blood, abundant beta clonotypes carried fewer insertions, but memory repertoires showed no such trend.

These data were also filed under a second study, of yellow fever vaccine responses in identical twins.

The V call is TRBV15, the J call TRBJ2-2; 13 positions match TRBD2. Material: CD4+ T cells sorted from blood. This sequence originates from a woman aged 18-29 years in good health. The CDR3 DNA reads TGTGCCACCAGCAGAGATCCGGGACTAGCGGGATACACCGGGGAGCTGTTTTTT. Translating gives CATSRDPGLAGYTGELFF.